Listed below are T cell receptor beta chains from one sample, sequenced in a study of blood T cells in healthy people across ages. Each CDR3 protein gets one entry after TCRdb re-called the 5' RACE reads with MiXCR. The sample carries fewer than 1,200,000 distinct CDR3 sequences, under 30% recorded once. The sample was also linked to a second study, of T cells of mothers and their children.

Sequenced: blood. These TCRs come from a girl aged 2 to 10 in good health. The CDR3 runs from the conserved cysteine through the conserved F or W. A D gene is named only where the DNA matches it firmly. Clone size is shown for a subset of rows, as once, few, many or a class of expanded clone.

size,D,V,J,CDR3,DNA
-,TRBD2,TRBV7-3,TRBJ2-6,CASSLVAGENSGANVLTF,TGTGCCAGCAGCTTAGTAGCGGGGGAGAACTCTGGGGCCAACGTCCTGACTTTC
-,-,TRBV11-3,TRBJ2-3,CASSSHQEGTQYF,TGTGCCAGCAGCTCACATCAGGAAGGCACGCAGTATTTT
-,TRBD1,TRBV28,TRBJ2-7,CASSLITLGTGKNEQYF,TGTGCCAGCAGTTTGATAACTCTAGGGACAGGGAAAAACGAGCAGTACTTC
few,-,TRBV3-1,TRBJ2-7,CASSQDTAYNSYEQYF,TGTGCCAGCAGCCAAGATACGGCCTACAATTCCTACGAGCAGTACTTT
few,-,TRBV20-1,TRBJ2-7,CSARYPGPSSYEQYF,TGCAGTGCTAGATACCCGGGGCCGAGCTCCTACGAGCAGTACTTC
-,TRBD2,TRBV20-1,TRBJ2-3,CSARVGGPDTQYF,TGCAGTGCTAGAGTGGGAGGGCCAGATACGCAGTATTTT
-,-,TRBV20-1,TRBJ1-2,CSARELLLQGYGYGYTF,TGCAGTGCTAGAGAACTTCTCCTTCAGGGCTATGGCTATGGCTACACCTTC
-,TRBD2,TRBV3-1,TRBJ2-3,CASSQVSGASGDTQYF,TGTGCCAGCAGCCAAGTATCTGGGGCTAGCGGAGATACGCAGTATTTT
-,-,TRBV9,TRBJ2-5,CASSVGGQKGGQETQYF,TGTGCCAGCAGCGTAGGGGGGCAAAAAGGAGGCCAAGAGACCCAGTACTTC
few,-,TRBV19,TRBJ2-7,CASSFSPTGSKYF,TGTGCCAGTAGTTTTTCTCCGACAGGCTCGAAGTACTTC
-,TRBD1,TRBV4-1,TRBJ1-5,CASSQDRQGNQPQHF,TGCGCCAGCAGCCAAGATCGACAGGGAAATCAGCCCCAGCATTTT
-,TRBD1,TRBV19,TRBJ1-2,CASIDVQGANDGYTF,TGTGCCAGTATCGACGTCCAGGGGGCTAACGATGGCTACACCTTC
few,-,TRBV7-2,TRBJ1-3,CASSLARVGGNTIYF,TGTGCCAGCAGCTTAGCCAGGGTTGGCGGAAACACCATATATTTT
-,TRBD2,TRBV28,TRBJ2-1,CASSFLRLALNNEQFF,TGTGCCAGCAGTTTCCTGAGACTAGCGCTCAACAATGAGCAGTTCTTC
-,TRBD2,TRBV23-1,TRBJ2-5,CASTPWGTTQETQYF,TGCGCCAGCACACCATGGGGGACTACTCAAGAGACCCAGTACTTC
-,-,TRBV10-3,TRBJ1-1,CASVAGLNTEAFF,TGTGCCAGCGTCGCAGGGCTGAACACTGAAGCTTTCTTT
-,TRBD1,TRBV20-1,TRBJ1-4,CSARDPGQGKLFF,TGCAGTGCTAGAGATCCGGGACAGGGGAAACTGTTTTTT
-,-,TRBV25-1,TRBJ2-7,CASSESTSWGPQQYF,TGTGCCAGCAGTGAAAGCACTTCATGGGGGCCCCAGCAGTACTTC
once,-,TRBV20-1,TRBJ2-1,CSARETNSYNEQFF,TGCAGTGCTAGGGAAACTAATAGCTACAATGAGCAGTTCTTC
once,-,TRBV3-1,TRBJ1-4,CASSQFGETNEKLFF,TGTGCCAGCAGCCAATTTGGGGAAACTAATGAAAAACTGTTTTTT
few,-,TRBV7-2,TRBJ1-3,CASSRNTGSGNTIYF,TGTGCCAGCAGCCGTAATACAGGCTCTGGAAACACCATATATTTT
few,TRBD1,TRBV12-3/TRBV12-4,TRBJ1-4,CASSFMEGAREKLFF,TGTGCCAGCAGTTTTATGGAGGGGGCGCGTGAAAAACTGTTTTTT
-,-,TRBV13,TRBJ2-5,CASSSTPSGTPILQETQYF,TGTGCCAGCAGCTCGACCCCGTCGGGGACACCCATCCTCCAAGAGACCCAGTACTTC
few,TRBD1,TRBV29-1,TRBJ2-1,CSHQLTGGEDNEQFF,TGCAGCCACCAACTCACAGGGGGTGAGGACAATGAGCAGTTCTTC
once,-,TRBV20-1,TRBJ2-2,CSAREGAADTGELFF,TGCAGTGCTAGGGAGGGGGCCGCGGATACCGGGGAGCTGTTTTTT
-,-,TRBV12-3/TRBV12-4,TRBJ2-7,CASSPSDREQYF,TGTGCCAGCAGCCCATCGGATCGGGAGCAGTACTTC
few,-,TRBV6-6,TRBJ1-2,CASTLGLDGYTF,TGTGCCAGCACCCTGGGTTTAGATGGCTACACCTTC
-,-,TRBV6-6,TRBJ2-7,CASSSGAFDEQYF,TGTGCCAGCAGTTCGGGAGCTTTCGACGAGCAGTACTTC
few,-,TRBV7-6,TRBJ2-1,CASSRWWAGNPTYNEQFF,TGTGCCAGCAGCCGGTGGTGGGCGGGGAACCCGACCTACAATGAGCAGTTCTTC
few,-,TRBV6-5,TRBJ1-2,CASSPRGLANYGYTF,TGTGCCAGCAGTCCTCGAGGCCTAGCTAACTATGGCTACACCTTC
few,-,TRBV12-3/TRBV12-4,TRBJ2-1,CASSLVGEAIEQFF,TGTGCCAGCAGTTTAGTGGGAGAGGCGATTGAGCAGTTCTTC
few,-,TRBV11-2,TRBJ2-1,CASSHFGLALTEGQFF,TGTGCCAGCAGCCACTTCGGGCTAGCGCTTACGGAGGGGCAGTTCTTC
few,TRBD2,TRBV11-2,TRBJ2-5,CASSPGLASPGRETQYF,TGTGCCAGCAGCCCAGGACTAGCGTCACCAGGCAGGGAGACCCAGTACTTC
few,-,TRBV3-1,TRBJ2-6,CASSQDWTGGANVLTF,TGTGCCAGCAGCCAAGATTGGACGGGTGGGGCCAACGTCCTGACTTTC
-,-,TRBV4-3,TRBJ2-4,CASSQDRVGLKNIQYF,TGCGCCAGCAGCCAAGATCGGGTAGGCCTCAAAAACATTCAGTACTTC
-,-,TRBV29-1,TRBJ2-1,CSVAGLLGDEQFF,TGCAGCGTTGCCGGGCTTTTGGGCGATGAGCAGTTCTTC
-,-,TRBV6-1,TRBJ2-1,CASSSRAAYNEQFF,TGTGCCAGCAGTTCTAGAGCGGCCTACAATGAGCAGTTCTTC
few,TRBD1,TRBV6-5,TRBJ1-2,CASSTGTVEGYTF,TGTGCCAGCAGTACCGGGACAGTCGAGGGCTACACCTTC
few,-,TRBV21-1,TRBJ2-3,CASSKEGRVRKGQNTQYF,TGTGCCAGCAGCAAAGAGGGCCGGGTCAGAAAAGGTCAGAATACGCAGTATTTT
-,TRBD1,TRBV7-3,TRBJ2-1,CASSATGAYNEQFF,TGTGCCAGCAGTGCGACAGGGGCGTACAATGAGCAGTTCTTC
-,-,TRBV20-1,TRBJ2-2,CSVRHVTGELFF,TGCAGTGTTAGACATGTCACCGGGGAGCTGTTTTTT
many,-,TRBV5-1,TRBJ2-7,CASSSQGKVYEQYF,TGCGCCAGCAGCTCTCAGGGAAAAGTCTACGAGCAGTACTTC
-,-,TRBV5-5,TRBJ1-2,CASSWTELDGYTF,TGTGCCAGCAGCTGGACAGAACTGGATGGCTACACCTTC